This passage covers 13 T cell receptor beta chains from one sample sequenced in a study of cytomegalovirus exposure and HLA in healthy donors. In the PCR, 60 Vbeta and 13 Jbeta primers were used. Method: immunoSEQ multiplex PCR; TCRdb's copy keeps in-frame clones and lacks some. The sample carries tens of thousands of clones, about four fifths recorded once. Specimen: PBMCs. The source of these receptors is a young man in good health and CMV-seropositive.

V gene TRBV27 combines with J gene TRBJ2-1; the D gene is possibly TRBD1 (5 bases). V was pared by 3 bases and J by 4 bases, with 7 bases between. From germline, CDR1 is MNHEY and CDR2 SMNVEV (reference sequence). CDR3 size: 13 residues. In DNA form, the CDR3 reads TGTGCCAGCAGTTTCGACAGTTACAATGAGCAGTTCTTC. It yields the protein CASSFDSYNEQFF.

This chain links TRBV25-1 with TRBJ2-5; D is possibly TRBD2 (6 bases). CDR1 is MGHDK and CDR2 is SYGVNS in the germline V gene. There are 17 residues in the CDR3. The V end was cut by 5 bases, the J end by 2 bases, with 21 bases between. The CDR3 reads CASSSRPGLGKQETQYF. DNA for the CDR3: TGTGCCAGCAGTTCACGACCGGGACTGGGCAAGCAAGAGACCCAGTACTTC.

The chain has TRBV7-2 and TRBJ2-3, with 8 bases identical to TRBD2. The CDR3 is 16 amino acids. Losses at the gene ends were 4 bases for V and 3 bases for J; bases not matched to a gene: 9. Germline CDR1 is SGHTA and CDR2 is FQGNSA. This CDR3 reads CASSSSGSGFTDTQYF. For the CDR3, the DNA is TGTGCCAGCAGCTCGAGCGGGAGTGGGTTTACAGATACGCAGTATTTT.

Concerning this clone: Because it lacks the conserved phenylalanine or tryptophan at the end, this CDR3 is likely a read error. No DNA is shown, since the ends of the CDR3 on it are uncertain; the CDR3 is the one TCRdb lists. The rearrangement joins TRBV5-6 to TRBJ2-7; whether TRBD2, the table's D call, matches the DNA was not checked. The CDR3 is 12 residues long, counting both termini. The germline V gene has CDR1 SGHDT and CDR2 YYEEEE. CDR3 protein: CASSLGAGTPQI.

The V gene is TRBV27, the J gene TRBJ2-3; D uncertain. V was shortened by 2 bases and J by 2 bases, with 8 bases between the two germline ends. This CDR3 is 14 amino acids long. Germline V CDR1 and CDR2: MNHEY, SMNVEV (reference sequence). The CDR3 here is CASSLTVATDTQYF. CDR3 bases: TGTGCCAGCAGTTTAACTGTAGCCACAGATACGCAGTATTTT.

CDR3 region: CASISGSSDNEQFF. CDR3 DNA: TGTGCCAGCATATCCGGGAGTTCCGACAATGAGCAGTTCTTC. The rearrangement links TRBV6-1 to TRBJ2-1; possibly TRBD2 for D (6 bases). CDR1 is MNHNS, CDR2 SASEGT, per germline. Trimming pared 7 bases from V and 5 bases from J, leaving 15 bases between. This CDR3 contains 14 residues.

The J gene is TRBJ2-1, the V gene TRBV7-9; D unresolved. Deletions cut 4 bases from V and 0 bases from J, with 7 bases between. The germline V gene encodes CDR1 SEHNR and CDR2 FQNEAQ (reference sequence). The CDR3 is 14 amino acids. CDR3 nucleotide sequence: TGTGCCAGCAGCTCCTTAGTCTCCTACAATGAGCAGTTCTTC. Its protein product is CASSSLVSYNEQFF. Using reference TRBV7-9 and TRBJ2-1 for the parts outside the CDR3, the full variable domain is DTGVSQNPRHKITKRGQNVTFRCDPISEHNRLYWYRQTLGQGPEFLTYFQNEAQLEKSRLLSDRFSAERPKGSFSTLEIQRTEQGDSAMYLCASSSLVSYNEQFFGPGTRLTVL.

The chain combines TRBV4-1 with TRBJ1-1, with D unresolved. Trimming took off 1 base at V and 1 base at J, with 4 bases between the two ends. CDR3 length: 13 amino acids. Per the germline V gene, CDR1 is MGHRA and CDR2 is YSYEKL. The CDR3 nucleotides are TGCGCCAGCAGCCAAGGCGGGAACACTGAAGCTTTCTTT. This encodes CASSQGGNTEAFF.

This chain uses TRBV28 with TRBJ1-1, with TRBD1 matching over 9 bases. J was trimmed by 6 bases and V by 2 bases; bases with no gene match: 4. Germline assignment: CDR1 MDHEN and CDR2 SYDVKM. The CDR3 consists of 14 residues. In nucleotides, the CDR3 is TGTGCCAGCAGTTTAAGACAGGGGGTGGCTGAAGCTTTCTTT. Its protein is CASSLRQGVAEAFF.

V and J are TRBV9 and TRBJ2-1; 12 bases map to TRBD2. CDR3 length: 16 amino acids. The trim removed 3 bases at V and 7 bases at J, leaving 8 bases unmatched. Germline CDR1 and CDR2: SGDLS and YYNGEE. The CDR3 region is CASSDSSGRAGNEQFF. CDR3 in DNA: TGTGCCAGCAGCGACTCTAGCGGGAGGGCCGGAAATGAGCAGTTCTTC.

The genes are TRBV6-1 and TRBJ1-5; D possibly corresponds to TRBD1 (5 bases). The CDR3 runs 15 residues. The ends were cut back, 3 bases at V and 6 bases at J, with 15 bases in the middle. Germline-derived CDR1 and CDR2 are MNHNS and SASEGT. CDR3 protein: CASSELGGGSQPQHF. Written as DNA, the CDR3 is TGTGCCAGCAGTGAGTTGGGGGGTGGATCTCAGCCCCAGCATTTT.

The V call is TRBV21-1, the J call TRBJ2-5; TRBD2 is the table's D call, not checked against the DNA. TRBV21-1 is deemed a pseudogene. The CDR3 contains 14 residues. The CDR3 DNA reads TGTGCCAGCAGGGGACTAGCGGGAGACGAGACCCAGTACTTC. It yields the protein CASRGLAGDETQYF.

This clone was found a few times. V is TRBV5-1 and J is TRBJ1-4; D is uncertain. CDR1 SGHRS and CDR2 YFSETQ come from the germline V gene. The V and J ends lost 0 bases and 4 bases respectively, with 10 bases between them. This CDR3 comprises 15 residues. CDR3 nucleotide sequence: TGCGCCAGCAGCTTGGAGCGGGGTTTTAATGAAAAACTGTTTTTT. Translated, it gives CASSLERGFNEKLFF.